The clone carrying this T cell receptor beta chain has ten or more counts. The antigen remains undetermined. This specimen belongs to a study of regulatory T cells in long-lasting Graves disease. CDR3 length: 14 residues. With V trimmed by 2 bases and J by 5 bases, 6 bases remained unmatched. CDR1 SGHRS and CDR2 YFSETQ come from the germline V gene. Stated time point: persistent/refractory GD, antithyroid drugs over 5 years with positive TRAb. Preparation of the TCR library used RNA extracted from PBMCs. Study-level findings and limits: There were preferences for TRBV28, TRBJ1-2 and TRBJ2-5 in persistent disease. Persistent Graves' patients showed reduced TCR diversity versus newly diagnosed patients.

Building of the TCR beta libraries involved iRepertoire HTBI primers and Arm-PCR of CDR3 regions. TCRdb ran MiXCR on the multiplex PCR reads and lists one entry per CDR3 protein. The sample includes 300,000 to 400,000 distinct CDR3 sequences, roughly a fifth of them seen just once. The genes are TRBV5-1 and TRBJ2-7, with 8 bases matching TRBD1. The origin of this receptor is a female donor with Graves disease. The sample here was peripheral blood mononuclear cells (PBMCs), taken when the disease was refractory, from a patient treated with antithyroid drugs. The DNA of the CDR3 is TGCGCCAGCAGCTTAAACAGGGGGGAAAACGAGCAGTACTTC. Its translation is CASSLNRGENEQYF.